This TCR beta chain was identified during a study of blood T cell repertoires in COVID-19. The method was immunoSEQ multiplex PCR; TCRdb's version includes in-frame clones alone and lacks a portion of them. Among about 190,000 clones, 80% to 90% were seen once, and the ten largest hold about 1.1%. The CDR3 is made up of 15 amino acids. In germline, CDR1 is SGDLS, CDR2 YYNGEE. Trimming removed 0 bases at V and 4 bases at J, with 13 bases between. This receptor was taken from a man between 25 and 39 years old with acute or convalescent COVID-19. What was sequenced was peripheral blood. The gene calls are TRBV9 and TRBJ1-1; D is unresolved. The CDR3 is CASSVGGSRSTEAFF. The CDR3 coding sequence is TGTGCCAGCAGCGTAGGAGGCAGTAGAAGCACTGAAGCTTTCTTT.